These 16 T cell receptor beta chains were all obtained from the same sample, sequenced in a study of cytomegalovirus exposure and HLA in healthy donors. The PCR made use of 60 Vbeta and 13 Jbeta primers. Libraries were prepared by immunoSEQ multiplex PCR; TCRdb keeps only in-frame clonotypes and omits some of them. The sample contains about 110,000 clones, 69% of which appear only once. The sample taken for sequencing was PBMCs. The receptors derive from a man aged 30 to 45 in good health and CMV-seronegative.

The genes are TRBV6-1 and TRBJ2-1, with D possibly matching TRBD1 (5 bases). V was pared by 4 bases and J by 9 bases, with 13 bases between. Germline values: CDR1 MNHNS, CDR2 SASEGT. This CDR3 is built from 13 residues. The CDR3 coding sequence is TGTGCCAGCAGTGGGACACAGGACGCTGAGCAGTTCTTC. This codes for CASSGTQDAEQFF.

The rearrangement joins TRBV5-4 to TRBJ2-1, with TRBD2 identical over 11 bases. The CDR3 consists of 15 residues. V was clipped by 4 bases and J by 5 bases; unmatched bases: 5. Per the germline V gene, CDR1 is SGHNT and CDR2 is YYREEE (reference sequence). This CDR3 is CASSMGLAVNNEQFF. The CDR3 DNA sequence: TGTGCCAGCAGCATGGGACTAGCGGTTAACAATGAGCAGTTCTTC. The full variable domain, its missing parts supplied by reference TRBV5-4 and TRBJ2-1, is ETGVTQSPTHLIKTRGQQVTLRCSSQSGHNTVSWYQQALGQGPQFIFQYYREEENGRGNFPPRFSGLQFPNYSSELNVNALELDDSALYLCASSMGLAVNNEQFFGPGTRLTVL.

A word on this clone: Sequence at one end of the junction differs from germline and may be a read error. The J gene is TRBJ2-5, the V gene TRBV7-7, with 7 bases matching TRBD1. The germline gives CDR1 SSHAT, CDR2 FNYEAQ (reference sequence). CDR3 size: 14 residues. This chain's CDR3 is CASSLGTGEETQYF. The CDR3 DNA sequence: TGTGCTAGCAGCTTAGGAACAGGGGAAGAGACCCAGTACTTC.

The chain links TRBV5-1 to TRBJ2-5; 13 bases fit TRBD2. V lost 3 bases, J lost 2 bases, and 1 base stayed unmatched. The germline gives CDR1 SGHRS, CDR2 YFSETQ. This CDR3 has 15 amino acids. This CDR3 is CASSSGLAGQETQYF. The CDR3 region has the DNA TGCGCCAGCAGCTCGGGACTAGCGGGACAAGAGACCCAGTACTTC.

This chain joins TRBV7-2 and TRBJ1-3; D is ambiguous. The CDR3 has 14 residues. V was pared by 5 bases and J by 3 bases, with 11 bases between. Germline values: CDR1 SGHTA, CDR2 FQGNSA. CDR3 sequence reads: CASSILPGGNTIYF. CDR3 sequence (DNA): TGTGCCAGCAGCATTCTACCAGGTGGAAACACCATATATTTT.

CDR3 nucleotide sequence: TGTGCCAGCAGTTTCGGTGTGAGCTCCTACGAGCAGTACTTC. Translation gives CASSFGVSSYEQYF. V gene TRBV28 combines with J gene TRBJ2-7; unclear D gene. This CDR3 is built from 14 residues. Trimming took 3 bases from V and 0 from J, leaving 9 bases between them. From germline, CDR1 is MDHEN and CDR2 SYDVKM.

This clone has only a few counts. The V gene is TRBV6-1, the J gene TRBJ1-2, with a weak D call TRBD1 (5 bases). CDR3 length: 14 residues. Germline values: CDR1 MNHNS, CDR2 SASEGT. Trimming stripped 3 bases from V and 8 bases from J, with 16 bases between. CDR3 loop: CASSDRFWGEGYTF. DNA for the CDR3: TGTGCCAGCAGTGACCGATTTTGGGGGGAAGGCTACACCTTC.

V and J are TRBV5-1 and TRBJ1-1; no reliable D call. Germline V gene data show CDR1 as SGHRS and CDR2 as YFSETQ. Between the trimmed V and J ends, which lost 4 bases and 4 bases, there was a span of 14 bases. There are 14 residues in the CDR3. CDR3 protein: CASSPIISGTEAFF. CDR3 DNA: TGCGCCAGCAGCCCCATAATCTCCGGCACTGAAGCTTTCTTT.

CDR3 residues: CASRDSFDGPQHF. Here the CDR3 DNA reads TGTGCCAGCAGGGACAGCTTTGATGGGCCCCAGCATTTT. The gene calls are TRBV6-1 and TRBJ1-5, with D possibly being TRBD1 (6 bases). V was shortened by 6 bases and J by 9 bases, with 15 bases between the two germline ends. The CDR3 contains 13 residues. In germline, CDR1 is MNHNS, CDR2 SASEGT.

The V and J genes are TRBV25-1 and TRBJ1-2; D is ambiguous. The V end was cut by 5 bases, the J end by 3 bases, with 10 bases between. Germline V CDR1 and CDR2: MGHDK, SYGVNS. The CDR3 covers 13 residues. The CDR3 nucleotides read TGTGCCAGCAGTCCTCATACGGACTATGGCTACACCTTC. Translation gives CASSPHTDYGYTF.

V is TRBV11-1 and J is TRBJ2-1; 8 nucleotides agree with TRBD2. The CDR3 has 18 amino acids. V lost 2 bases and J lost 8; bases outside the gene matches: 17. Germline lookup yields CDR1 SGHAT and CDR2 FQDESV (reference sequence). The CDR3 here is CASSLMGSGIGVWHEQFF. For the CDR3, the DNA is TGTGCCAGCAGCTTAATGGGTAGCGGGATAGGGGTTTGGCATGAGCAGTTCTTC. The full variable domain, its missing parts supplied by reference TRBV11-1 and TRBJ2-1, is EAEVAQSPRYKITEKSQAVAFWCDPISGHATLYWYRQILGQGPELLVQFQDESVVDDSQLPKDRFSAERLKGVDSTLKIQPAELGDSAMYLCASSLMGSGIGVWHEQFFGPGTRLTVL.

This clone was picked up a small number of times. The chain combines TRBV2 with TRBJ1-5, with D perhaps matching TRBD1 (6 bases). The CDR3 runs to 15 residues. Per the germline V gene, CDR1 is SNHLY and CDR2 is FYNNEI. Trimming removed 1 base from V and 2 bases from J, with 9 bases in between. The CDR3: CASSEEGEGNQPQHF. The DNA for the CDR3 is TGTGCCAGCAGTGAAGAGGGGGAAGGCAATCAGCCCCAGCATTTT. The full variable domain, completed using reference TRBV2 and TRBJ1-5, is EPEVTQTPSHQVTQMGQEVILRCVPISNHLYFYWYRQILGQKVEFLVSFYNNEISEKSEIFDDQFSVERPDGSNFTLKIRSTKLEDSAMYFCASSEEGEGNQPQHFGDGTRLSIL.

The CDR3 coding sequence is TGTGCCAGTAGTGTGGCTAGCGGTACCGGGGAGCTGTTTTTT. Its translation is CASSVASGTGELFF. The chain couples TRBV19 to TRBJ2-2; 7 nucleotides line up with TRBD2. Unmatched junction bases numbered 5, after V lost 5 bases and J lost 5 bases. Germline V gene sequence: CDR1 LNHDA, CDR2 SQIVND (reference sequence). This CDR3 has 14 residues.

The chain has TRBV5-4 and TRBJ2-1; D gene uncertain. The germline CDR1 and CDR2 sequences are SGHNT and YYREEE (reference sequence). CDR3 size: 15 residues. Between the trimmed V and J ends, which lost 5 bases and 0 bases, there was a span of 12 bases. The CDR3 loop reads CASRARRSSYNEQFF. In DNA, the CDR3 is TGTGCCAGCAGAGCCCGCCGGAGCTCCTACAATGAGCAGTTCTTC.

The chain is built from TRBV7-2 and TRBJ2-3; TRBD2 might be the D (5 bases). The CDR3 is 13 residues long. Germline V CDR1 and CDR2: SGHTA, FQGNSA. V was shortened by 1 base and J by 7 bases, with 9 bases between the two germline ends. The CDR3, as DNA: TGTGCCAGCAGCTTAGTGGAGCGGAATACGCAGTATTTT. It codes for CASSLVERNTQYF.

The chain couples TRBV10-3 to TRBJ1-2; 9 bases are a match to TRBD1. This CDR3 is 14 amino acids long. The V and J ends lost 4 bases and 6 bases, in that order; junction bases with no gene match: 6. Germline assignment: CDR1 ENHRY and CDR2 SYGVKD. The CDR3 DNA reads as TGTGCCATCAGTGTGACAGGGGGTAATGATGGCTACACCTTC. This gives the protein CAISVTGGNDGYTF.